The T cell receptor beta chain described here comes from a study of blood T cell repertoires in COVID-19. In the original processing: Reference gene primer amplification gave nucleated cell count estimates. The assay was immunoSEQ multiplex PCR, and TCRdb's table has in-frame clones only and misses some. V and J calls and clone size are those listed in that table; D and trimming were worked out from the DNA. The sample gives approximately 150,000 clones, about 90% of which show up once; 1.2% is in the top ten. Those enrolled, adults aged 18 to 89 years, came from some 23 US areas. This receptor was obtained from a human donor with acute COVID-19. The donor label of this sample is uncertain. The specimen sequenced was PBMCs or T cells enriched from blood (not recorded which).

The CDR3 is CASSAIAGARDTQYF. The CDR3 DNA is TGCGCCAGCAGTGCGATTGCGGGGGCGAGGGATACGCAGTATTTT. This rearrangement joins TRBV10-1 to TRBJ2-3; the D gene is possibly TRBD2 (7 bases). The CDR3 contains 15 residues. V was clipped by 4 bases and J by 6 bases, with 17 bases between them. The germline V gene has CDR1 WNHNN and CDR2 SYGVQD (reference sequence).